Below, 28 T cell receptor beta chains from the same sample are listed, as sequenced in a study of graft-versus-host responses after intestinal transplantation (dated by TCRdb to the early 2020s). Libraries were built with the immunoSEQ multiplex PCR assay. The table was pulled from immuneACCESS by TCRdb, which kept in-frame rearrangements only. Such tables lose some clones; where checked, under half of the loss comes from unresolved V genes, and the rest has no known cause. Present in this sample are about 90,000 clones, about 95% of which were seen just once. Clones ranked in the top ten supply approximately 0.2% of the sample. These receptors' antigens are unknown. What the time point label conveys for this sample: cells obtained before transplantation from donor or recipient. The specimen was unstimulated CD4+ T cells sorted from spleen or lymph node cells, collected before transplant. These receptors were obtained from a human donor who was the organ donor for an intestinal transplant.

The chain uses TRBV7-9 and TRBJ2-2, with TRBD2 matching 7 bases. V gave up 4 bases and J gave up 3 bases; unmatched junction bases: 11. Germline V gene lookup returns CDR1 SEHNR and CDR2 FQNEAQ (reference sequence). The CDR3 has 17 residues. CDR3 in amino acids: CASSSIAPRGYTGELFF. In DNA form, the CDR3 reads TGTGCCAGCAGCTCCATAGCGCCGCGGGGGTACACCGGGGAGCTGTTTTTT.

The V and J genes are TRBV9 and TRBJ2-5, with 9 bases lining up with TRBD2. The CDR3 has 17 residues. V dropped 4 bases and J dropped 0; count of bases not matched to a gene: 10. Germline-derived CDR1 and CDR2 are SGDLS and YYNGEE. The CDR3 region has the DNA TGTGCCAGCAGCCGCCGGGCGGGGGGGGTGTACCAAGAGACCCAGTACTTC. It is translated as CASSRRAGGVYQETQYF.

The CDR3 DNA follows: TGTGCCAGCAGCCAATCGTCGCACGAGCAGTACTTC. Translation: CASSQSSHEQYF. The chain uses TRBV14 and TRBJ2-7; the D is unclear. V was pared by 2 bases and J by 5 bases, with 7 bases between. The CDR3 has 12 residues. Germline values: CDR1 SGHDN, CDR2 FVKESK.

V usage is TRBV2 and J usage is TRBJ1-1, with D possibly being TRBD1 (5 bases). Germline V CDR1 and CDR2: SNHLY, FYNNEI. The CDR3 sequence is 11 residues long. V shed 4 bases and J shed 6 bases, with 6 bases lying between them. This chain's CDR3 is CASSGGPEAFF. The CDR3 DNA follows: TGTGCCAGCAGTGGGGGACCTGAAGCTTTCTTT.

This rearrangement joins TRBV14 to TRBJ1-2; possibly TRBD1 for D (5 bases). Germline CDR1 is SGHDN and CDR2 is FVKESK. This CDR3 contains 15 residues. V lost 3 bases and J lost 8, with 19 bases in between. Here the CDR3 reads CASSQAPGGSYGYTF. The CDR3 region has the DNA TGTGCCAGCAGCCAGGCCCCCGGGGGGTCCTACGGCTACACCTTC.

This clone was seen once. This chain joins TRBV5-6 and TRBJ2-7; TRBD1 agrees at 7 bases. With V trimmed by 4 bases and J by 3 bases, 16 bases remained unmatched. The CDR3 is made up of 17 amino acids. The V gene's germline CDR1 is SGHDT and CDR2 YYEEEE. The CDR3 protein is CASSLLQTGSSIYEQYF. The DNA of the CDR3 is TGTGCCAGCAGCCTTCTTCAGACAGGGTCCTCAATCTACGAGCAGTACTTC.

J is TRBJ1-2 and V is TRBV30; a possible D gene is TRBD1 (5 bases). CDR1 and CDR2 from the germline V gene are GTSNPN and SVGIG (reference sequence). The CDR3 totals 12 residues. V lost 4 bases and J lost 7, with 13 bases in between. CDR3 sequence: CAWIGTFGGYTF. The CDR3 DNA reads TGTGCCTGGATTGGGACTTTCGGTGGCTACACCTTC.

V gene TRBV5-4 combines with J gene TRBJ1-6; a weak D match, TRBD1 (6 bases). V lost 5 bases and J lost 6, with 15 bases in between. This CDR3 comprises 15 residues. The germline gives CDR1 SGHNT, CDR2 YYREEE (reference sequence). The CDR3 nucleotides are TGTGCCAGCAGGGTAAACAGGGATTTTAATTCACCCCTCCACTTT. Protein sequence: CASRVNRDFNSPLHF.

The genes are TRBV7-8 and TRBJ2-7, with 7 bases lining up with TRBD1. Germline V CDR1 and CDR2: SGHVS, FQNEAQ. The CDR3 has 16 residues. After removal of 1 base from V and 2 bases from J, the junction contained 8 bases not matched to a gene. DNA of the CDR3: TGTGCCAGCAGCTTAGAGGTTGGGGACAGAGCCTACGAGCAGTACTTC. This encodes CASSLEVGDRAYEQYF.

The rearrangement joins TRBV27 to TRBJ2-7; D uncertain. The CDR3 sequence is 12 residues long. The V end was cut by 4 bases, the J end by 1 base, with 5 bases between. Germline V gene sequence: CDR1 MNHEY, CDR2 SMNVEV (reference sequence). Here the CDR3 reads CASSSVSYEQYF. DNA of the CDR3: TGTGCCAGCAGTTCGGTGTCCTACGAGCAGTACTTC.

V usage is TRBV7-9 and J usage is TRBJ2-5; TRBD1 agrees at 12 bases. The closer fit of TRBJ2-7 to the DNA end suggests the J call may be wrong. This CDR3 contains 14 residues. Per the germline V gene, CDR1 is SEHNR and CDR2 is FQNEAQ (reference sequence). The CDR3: CASSPGQGAAEQYF. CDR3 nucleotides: TGTGCCAGCAGCCCGGGACAGGGGGCCGCCGAGCAGTACTTC.

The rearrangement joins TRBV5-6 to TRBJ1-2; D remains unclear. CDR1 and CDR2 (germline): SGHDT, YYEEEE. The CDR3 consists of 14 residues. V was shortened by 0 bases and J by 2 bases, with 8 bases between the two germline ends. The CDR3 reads CASSLGLGNYGYTF. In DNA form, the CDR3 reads TGTGCCAGCAGCTTGGGATTAGGGAACTATGGCTACACCTTC.

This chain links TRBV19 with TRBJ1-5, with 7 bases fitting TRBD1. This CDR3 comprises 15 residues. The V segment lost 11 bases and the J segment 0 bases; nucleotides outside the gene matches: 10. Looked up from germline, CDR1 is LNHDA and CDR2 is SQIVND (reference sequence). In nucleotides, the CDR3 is TGTGCCTCGGCCAGACAGGGCAATAGCAATCAGCCCCAGCATTTT. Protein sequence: CASARQGNSNQPQHF. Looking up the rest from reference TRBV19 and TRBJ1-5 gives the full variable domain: DGGITQSPKYLFRKEGQNVTLSCEQNLNHDAMYWYRQDPGQGLRLIYYSQIVNDFQKGDIAEGYSVSREKKESFPLTVTSAQKNPTAFYLCASARQGNSNQPQHFGDGTRLSIL.

The CDR3 region has the DNA TGTGCCAGCAGTGAAAGTCGTTTGTTCCGGGTCGTAGGAAACACCATATATTTT. It encodes CASSESRLFRVVGNTIYF. V and J are TRBV6-1 and TRBJ1-3; no clear D gene. There are 18 residues in the CDR3. The V end was cut by 2 bases, the J end by 4 bases, with 21 bases between. Looked up from germline, CDR1 is MNHNS and CDR2 is SASEGT.

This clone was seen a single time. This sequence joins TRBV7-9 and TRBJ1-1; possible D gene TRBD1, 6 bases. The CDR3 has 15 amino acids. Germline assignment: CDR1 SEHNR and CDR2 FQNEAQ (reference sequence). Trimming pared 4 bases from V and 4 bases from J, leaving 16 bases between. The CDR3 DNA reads TGTGCCAGCAGCTGGTACAGGGTAACCGCCACTGAAGCTTTCTTT. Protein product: CASSWYRVTATEAFF.

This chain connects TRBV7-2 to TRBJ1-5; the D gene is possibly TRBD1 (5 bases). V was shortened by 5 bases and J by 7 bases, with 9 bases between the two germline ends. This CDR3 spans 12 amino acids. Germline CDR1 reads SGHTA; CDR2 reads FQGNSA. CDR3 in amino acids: CASSPGTQPQHF. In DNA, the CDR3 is TGTGCCAGCAGCCCCGGGACCCAGCCCCAGCATTTT.

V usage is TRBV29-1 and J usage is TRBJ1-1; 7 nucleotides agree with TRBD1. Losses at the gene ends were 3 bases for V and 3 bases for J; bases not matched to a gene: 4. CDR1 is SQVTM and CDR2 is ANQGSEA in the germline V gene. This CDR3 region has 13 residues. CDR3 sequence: CSVERQGDTEAFF. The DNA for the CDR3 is TGCAGCGTTGAGCGGCAGGGGGACACTGAAGCTTTCTTT.

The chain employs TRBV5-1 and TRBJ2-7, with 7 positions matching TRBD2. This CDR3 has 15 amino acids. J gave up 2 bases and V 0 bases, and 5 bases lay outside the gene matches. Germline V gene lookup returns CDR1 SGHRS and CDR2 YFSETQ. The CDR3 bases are TGCGCCAGCAGCTTGGAGGCGCGGGGGACCTACGAGCAGTACTTC. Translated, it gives CASSLEARGTYEQYF.

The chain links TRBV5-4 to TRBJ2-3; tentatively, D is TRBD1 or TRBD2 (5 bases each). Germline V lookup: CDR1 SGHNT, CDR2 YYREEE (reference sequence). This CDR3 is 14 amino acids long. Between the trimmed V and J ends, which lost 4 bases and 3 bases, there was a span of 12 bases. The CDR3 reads CASSREGSTDTQYF. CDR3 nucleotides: TGTGCCAGCAGCAGAGAGGGGTCGACAGATACGCAGTATTTT.

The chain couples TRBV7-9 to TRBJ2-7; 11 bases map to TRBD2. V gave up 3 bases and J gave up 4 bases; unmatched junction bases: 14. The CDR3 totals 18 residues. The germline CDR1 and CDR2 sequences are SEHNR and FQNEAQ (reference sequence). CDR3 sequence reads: CASSLTGRPVAGGYEQYF. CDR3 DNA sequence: TGTGCCAGCAGCTTGACAGGCCGACCAGTAGCGGGGGGGTACGAGCAGTACTTC.

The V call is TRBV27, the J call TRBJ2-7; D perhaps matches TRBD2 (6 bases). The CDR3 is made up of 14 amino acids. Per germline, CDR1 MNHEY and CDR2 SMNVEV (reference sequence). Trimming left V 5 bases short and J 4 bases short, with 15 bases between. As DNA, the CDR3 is TGTGCCAGCAGTCGCGACGGGAGAAGTTACGAGCAGTACTTC. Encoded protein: CASSRDGRSYEQYF.

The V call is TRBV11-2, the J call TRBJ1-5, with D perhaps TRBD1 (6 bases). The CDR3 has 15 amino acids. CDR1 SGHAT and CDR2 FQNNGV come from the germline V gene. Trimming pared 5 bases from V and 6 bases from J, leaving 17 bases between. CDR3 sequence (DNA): TGTGCCAGCAGCCCATCGACAGGTTTTAGTCAGCCCCAGCATTTT. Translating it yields CASSPSTGFSQPQHF. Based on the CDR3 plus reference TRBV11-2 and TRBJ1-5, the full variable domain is EAGVAQSPRYKIIEKRQSVAFWCNPISGHATLYWYQQILGQGPKLLIQFQNNGVVDDSQLPKDRFSAERLKGVDSTLKIQPAKLEDSAVYLCASSPSTGFSQPQHFGDGTRLSIL.

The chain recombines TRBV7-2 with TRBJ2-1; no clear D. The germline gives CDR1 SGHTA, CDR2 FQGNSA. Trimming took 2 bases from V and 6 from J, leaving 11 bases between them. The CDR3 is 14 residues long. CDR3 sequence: CASSLNSPPNEQFF. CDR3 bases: TGTGCCAGCAGCTTAAATTCCCCCCCCAATGAGCAGTTCTTC.

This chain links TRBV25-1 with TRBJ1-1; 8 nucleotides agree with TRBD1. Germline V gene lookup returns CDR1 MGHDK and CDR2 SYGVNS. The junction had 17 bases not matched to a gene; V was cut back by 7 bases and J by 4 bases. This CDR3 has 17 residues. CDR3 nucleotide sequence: TGTGCCAGCACAGAAGCGAATAAAAGGACAGGGCGCACTGAAGCTTTCTTT. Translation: CASTEANKRTGRTEAFF.

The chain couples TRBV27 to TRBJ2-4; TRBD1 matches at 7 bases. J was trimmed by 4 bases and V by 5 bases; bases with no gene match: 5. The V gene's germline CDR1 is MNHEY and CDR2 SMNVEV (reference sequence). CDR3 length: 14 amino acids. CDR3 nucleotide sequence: TGTGCCAGCAGTCAAGGGACAGCAAAAAACATTCAGTACTTC. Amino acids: CASSQGTAKNIQYF.

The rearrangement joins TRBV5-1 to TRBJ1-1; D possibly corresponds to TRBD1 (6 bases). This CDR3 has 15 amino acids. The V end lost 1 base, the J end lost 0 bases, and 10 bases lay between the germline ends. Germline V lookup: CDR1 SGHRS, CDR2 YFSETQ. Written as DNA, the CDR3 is TGCGCCAGCAGCTTGAACGGGGGCATGAACACTGAAGCTTTCTTT. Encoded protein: CASSLNGGMNTEAFF.

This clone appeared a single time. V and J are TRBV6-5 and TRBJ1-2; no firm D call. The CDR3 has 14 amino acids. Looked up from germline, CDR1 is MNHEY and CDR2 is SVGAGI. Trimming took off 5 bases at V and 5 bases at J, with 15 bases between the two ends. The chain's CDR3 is CASSLGETVYGYTF. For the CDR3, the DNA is TGTGCCAGCAGTCTTGGCGAAACTGTTTATGGCTACACCTTC.

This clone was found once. This CDR3 reads CASSLRNWDSPLHF. The CDR3, as DNA: TGTGCCAGCAGCTTGAGAAACTGGGATTCACCCCTCCACTTT. V is TRBV7-2 and J is TRBJ1-6; D unclear. Germline V gene lookup returns CDR1 SGHTA and CDR2 FQGNSA. V shed 3 bases and J shed 8 bases, with 11 bases lying between them. This CDR3 contains 14 residues.